The clone carrying this T cell receptor beta chain was seen ten or more times. This entry belongs to a study of early T cells in non-severe SARS-CoV-2 infection. Between the trimmed V and J ends, which lost 4 bases and 3 bases, there was a span of 7 bases. The CDR3 is 14 residues long. From germline, CDR1 is SGHDN and CDR2 FVKESK. cDNA molecules, individually, were tagged with unique molecular identifiers. TCRdb re-called the 5' RACE reads with MiXCR, one entry per CDR3 protein. The sample yields 45,000 to 65,000 distinct CDR3 sequences, around 8.4% seen once. The clonotype comes from an adult who was a healthcare worker with PCR-confirmed SARS-CoV-2 infection or an uninfected control (not recorded which). V gene TRBV14 combines with J gene TRBJ2-6, with D perhaps being TRBD1 or TRBD2 (5 bases each). The sequenced sample was whole blood. The CDR3 nucleotides read TGTGCCAGCAGCCGGGGGAGTGGGGCCAACGTCCTGACTTTC. This codes for CASSRGSGANVLTF.